These 26 T cell receptor beta chains were all obtained from the same sample, sequenced in a study of T-cell memory formation after mild COVID-19. MiXCR was run by TCRdb on the 5' RACE reads, yielding one entry per CDR3 protein. Seen here are fewer than 150,000 distinct CDR3 sequences, about 6% observed once, and the top ten hold approximately 2.1%. The specimen was PBMCs or a T cell subset sorted from them (not recorded which). Receptor source: an adult woman who had mild COVID-19 (a few samples of this study predate the infection). Cell type and time point are not known.

This clonotype came up many times. This chain connects TRBV4-2 to TRBJ2-5; the match to TRBD2 covers 8 bases. Germline CDR1 is LGHNA and CDR2 is YNFKEQ. The CDR3 totals 16 residues. The V and J ends lost 0 bases and 4 bases, in that order; junction bases with no gene match: 7. The CDR3 sequence is CASSQEPSGRSETQYF. CDR3 in DNA: TGTGCCAGCAGCCAAGAACCAAGCGGGAGATCAGAGACCCAGTACTTC.

Only a few counts were recorded for this clonotype. The chain combines TRBV7-3 with TRBJ2-5, with D tentatively TRBD1 or TRBD2 (6 bases each). Trimming took off 5 bases at V and 1 base at J, with 8 bases between the two ends. Germline CDR1 and CDR2: SGHTA and FQGTGA. This CDR3 region has 13 residues. The CDR3 DNA follows: TGTGCCAGCAGCAGGGGGGTCCAAGAGACCCAGTACTTC. This gives the protein CASSRGVQETQYF.

This clonotype was picked up a small number of times. This chain links TRBV7-2 with TRBJ2-7, with D possibly being TRBD2 (6 bases). Germline CDR1 SGHTA, CDR2 FQGNSA. Deletions cut 7 bases from V and 1 base from J, with 14 bases between. This CDR3 contains 14 residues. The CDR3 loop is CASTLRGSSYEQYF. CDR3 coding DNA: TGTGCCAGCACGCTGCGGGGCAGTTCCTACGAGCAGTACTTC.

This clonotype was picked up many times. V and J are TRBV18 and TRBJ2-7, with no clear D. Germline V CDR1 and CDR2: KGHSH, LQKENI. The ends were cut back, 4 bases at V and 0 bases at J, with 13 bases in the middle. This CDR3 is built from 15 residues. Written as DNA, the CDR3 is TGTGCCAGCTCACAACCGTTCCCTAGCTCCTACGAGCAGTACTTC. Protein sequence: CASSQPFPSSYEQYF.

In this sample, this clonotype turned up many times. V and J are TRBV4-3 and TRBJ2-5; TRBD1 agrees at 7 bases. The length of the CDR3 is 16 residues. Looked up from germline, CDR1 is LGHNA and CDR2 is YSLEER. V was pared by 2 bases and J by 3 bases, with 9 bases of the junction left unmatched. This CDR3 reads CASSQLGTAFKETQYF. CDR3 sequence (DNA): TGCGCCAGCAGCCAACTCGGGACAGCCTTCAAAGAGACCCAGTACTTC.

There are many counts of this clonotype. V gene TRBV29-1 combines with J gene TRBJ1-2; 8 nucleotides match TRBD1. Germline V gives CDR1 SQVTM, CDR2 ANQGSEA. V was pared by 3 bases and J by 5 bases, with 5 bases of the junction left unmatched. The CDR3 consists of 13 residues. In DNA form, the CDR3 reads TGCAGCGTTGAGGAGGACAGGGTATATGGCTACACCTTC. The encoded protein is CSVEEDRVYGYTF.

This clonotype was counted only a few times. J is TRBJ2-1 and V is TRBV2, with 7 bases matching TRBD2. This CDR3 has 16 residues. Germline V CDR1 and CDR2: SNHLY, FYNNEI. Losses at the gene ends were 2 bases for V and 3 bases for J; bases not matched to a gene: 7. CDR3 DNA: TGTGCCAGCAGTGAATACTTGCGGGAGTACTACAATGAGCAGTTCTTC. Translated, it gives CASSEYLREYYNEQFF.

This clonotype has a count of ten or more. The chain has TRBV7-2 and TRBJ2-1; possibly TRBD2 for D (7 bases). The CDR3 extends over 14 amino acids. V shed 0 bases and J shed 9 bases, with 12 bases lying between them. Germline-derived CDR1 and CDR2 are SGHTA and FQGNSA. CDR3 DNA sequence: TGTGCCAGCAGCTTAGCGCGGGGGCCGGGTGAGCAGTTCTTC. Protein sequence: CASSLARGPGEQFF.

The sample holds a few counts of this clonotype. This chain links TRBV3-1 with TRBJ1-5; D unclear. The CDR3 has 13 amino acids. Germline CDR1 reads LGHDT; CDR2 reads YNNKEL (reference sequence). Trimming shortened V by 1 base and J by 2 bases, and 3 bases separated the two germline ends. CDR3 bases: TGTGCCAGCAGCCAAGCCCGCAATCAGCCCCAGCATTTT. Residues: CASSQARNQPQHF.

There are a few counts of this clonotype. This chain joins TRBV6-5 and TRBJ1-6, with TRBD1 identical over 9 bases. After removal of 2 bases from V and 7 bases from J, the junction contained 3 bases not matched to a gene. This CDR3 is 15 amino acids long. The germline gives CDR1 MNHEY, CDR2 SVGAGI. CDR3 coding DNA: TGTGCCAGCAGTTACACAGGGGGCAAGAATTCACCCCTCCACTTT. Protein product: CASSYTGGKNSPLHF.

The rearrangement links TRBV5-4 to TRBJ2-4; a weak D match, TRBD2 (5 bases). Between the trimmed V and J ends, which lost 4 bases and 8 bases, there was a span of 13 bases. CDR1 is SGHNT, CDR2 YYREEE, per germline (reference sequence). This CDR3 region has 13 residues. This CDR3 reads CASSQTWGDIQYF. In DNA, the CDR3 is TGTGCCAGCAGCCAGACATGGGGAGACATTCAGTACTTC.

The rearrangement joins TRBV3-1 to TRBJ2-4, with 7 positions matching TRBD2. Germline V gene data show CDR1 as LGHDT and CDR2 as YNNKEL (reference sequence). The CDR3 length is 15 residues. Trimming at V came to 0 bases and at J to 15 bases, leaving 14 bases not matched to a gene. The CDR3 spells CASSQEGDPGGPAYF. The DNA of the CDR3 is TGTGCCAGCAGCCAAGAGGGGGATCCGGGAGGCCCGGCGTACTTC.

This clonotype was counted ten times or more. The J gene is TRBJ2-1, the V gene TRBV20-1; D remains unclear. There are 14 residues in the CDR3. The V gene lost 1 base and the J gene lost 4 bases, with 11 bases spanning the gap. The germline V gene has CDR1 DFQATT and CDR2 SNEGSKA (reference sequence). The CDR3 nucleotides are TGCAGTGCTAGAGGACCCAGCCCTTACAATGAGCAGTTCTTC. It is translated as CSARGPSPYNEQFF.

The V gene is TRBV6-1, the J gene TRBJ2-1; TRBD2 is a possible D gene (5 bases). The CDR3 sequence is 15 residues long. V lost 10 bases to trimming and J lost 3 bases, with 19 bases between them. CDR1 and CDR2 from the germline V gene are MNHNS and SASEGT. The CDR3 sequence: CATTLREIGYNEQFF. DNA for the CDR3: TGTGCCACCACTTTGAGGGAGATTGGCTACAATGAGCAGTTCTTC.

This clonotype came up a few times. The chain carries TRBV5-1 and TRBJ2-5, with D maybe TRBD1 (5 bases). The germline V and J ends were trimmed by 0 bases and 5 bases, with 11 bases remaining between them. This CDR3 has 14 residues. Germline V gene sequence: CDR1 SGHRS, CDR2 YFSETQ. The CDR3 is CASSLVGLWETQYF. The CDR3 coding sequence is TGCGCCAGCAGCTTGGTGGGGCTTTGGGAGACCCAGTACTTC.

This clonotype appeared many times. The chain joins TRBV6-6 to TRBJ2-7, with TRBD2 matching 13 bases. Germline CDR1 is MNHNY and CDR2 is SVGAGI (reference sequence). The ends lost 6 bases at V and 3 bases at J; junction bases unmatched: 5. CDR3 length: 15 residues. The CDR3 DNA reads TGTGCCAGCAGAATGACTAGCGGGGGGCACTACGAGCAGTACTTC. Its protein product is CASRMTSGGHYEQYF.

The chain joins TRBV4-1 to TRBJ2-4; D remains ambiguous. The CDR3 extends over 15 amino acids. The V end lost 0 bases, the J end lost 1 base, and 7 bases lay between the germline ends. Germline CDR1 is MGHRA and CDR2 is YSYEKL. CDR3 sequence: CASSQETAAKNIQYF. Written as DNA, the CDR3 is TGCGCCAGCAGCCAAGAGACCGCCGCCAAAAACATTCAGTACTTC.

The chain recombines TRBV12-3 or TRBV12-4 with TRBJ2-7; TRBD2 is a possible D gene (7 bases). The CDR3 covers 15 residues. V shed 5 bases and J shed 6 bases, with 20 bases lying between them. CDR3 amino acids: CASSPLEGGGVEQYF. The CDR3 DNA reads as TGTGCCAGCAGTCCCTTGGAGGGAGGGGGTGTCGAGCAGTACTTC.

This clonotype was counted at least ten times. The chain joins TRBV6-6 to TRBJ2-7; possible D gene TRBD1, 6 bases. CDR1 and CDR2 from the germline V gene are MNHNY and SVGAGI (reference sequence). The CDR3 runs to 12 residues. Trimming took off 6 bases at V and 3 bases at J, with 9 bases between the two ends. The CDR3 protein is CASSPQGYEQYF. In DNA form, the CDR3 reads TGTGCCAGCAGCCCACAGGGCTACGAGCAGTACTTC.

This clonotype was counted only a few times. The chain couples TRBV12-3 or TRBV12-4 to TRBJ2-3, with TRBD1 identical over 7 bases. The CDR3 runs 17 residues. Losses at the gene ends were 6 bases for V and 5 bases for J; bases not matched to a gene: 17. CDR3 region: CASRPPPGQGEIDTQYF. CDR3 in DNA: TGTGCCAGCAGGCCCCCCCCCGGGCAGGGGGAGATAGATACGCAGTATTTT.

This chain links TRBV7-3 with TRBJ2-2; TRBD1 matches 9 bases. CDR1 and CDR2 from the germline V gene are SGHTA and FQGTGA. The CDR3 loop spans 16 amino acids. Trimming at V came to 5 bases and at J to 2 bases, leaving 6 bases not matched to a gene. This CDR3 is CASSPTGGDNTGELFF. The CDR3 DNA sequence: TGTGCCAGCAGCCCGACAGGGGGGGATAACACCGGGGAGCTGTTTTTT.

This clonotype was seen a handful of times. The genes are TRBV20-1 and TRBJ1-2, with D maybe TRBD1 (5 bases). Germline-derived CDR1 and CDR2 are DFQATT and SNEGSKA (reference sequence). The CDR3 is 18 amino acids. V was clipped by 6 bases and J by 0 bases, with 26 bases between them. In DNA form, the CDR3 reads TGCAGTGCGGAGAGGGCAGGGTCACAGGCCTTTTCTAACTATGGCTACACCTTC. Its protein is CSAERAGSQAFSNYGYTF.

This clonotype was seen ten or more times. The chain has TRBV5-6 and TRBJ2-2; D call uncertain. Trimming took 2 bases from V and 3 from J, leaving 5 bases between them. CDR1 is SGHDT and CDR2 is YYEEEE in the germline V gene. CDR3 length equals 13 residues. CDR3 coding DNA: TGTGCCAGCAGCTTCGGTTACACCGGGGAGCTGTTTTTT. It yields the protein CASSFGYTGELFF. The variable domain in full, with the rest retrieved from reference TRBV5-6 and TRBJ2-2, is DAGVTQSPTHLIKTRGQQVTLRCSPKSGHDTVSWYQQALGQGPQFIFQYYEEEERQRGNFPDRFSGHQFPNYSSELNVNALLLGDSALYLCASSFGYTGELFFGEGSRLTVL.

There are many counts of this clonotype. The CDR3 loop reads CASSYPDRAGEQYF. In DNA form, the CDR3 reads TGTGCCAGCAGTTACCCGGACAGGGCGGGTGAGCAGTACTTC. The chain carries TRBV6-5 and TRBJ2-7; 8 bases fit TRBD1. The CDR3 has 14 residues. After removal of 2 bases from V and 7 bases from J, the junction contained 7 bases not matched to a gene. Germline V CDR1 and CDR2: MNHEY, SVGAGI.

V is TRBV4-1 and J is TRBJ1-6; 10 bases match TRBD1. The CDR3 runs to 14 residues. The junction had 3 bases not matched to a gene; V was cut back by 3 bases and J by 10 bases. Germline CDR1 reads MGHRA; CDR2 reads YSYEKL. The CDR3 reads CASSQTGGNSPLHF. CDR3 DNA: TGCGCCAGCAGCCAGACAGGGGGCAACTCACCCCTCCACTTT.

This clonotype was observed a handful of times. The chain uses TRBV29-1 and TRBJ2-3; the D is unclear. V lost 6 bases to trimming and J lost 9 bases, with 16 bases between them. The CDR3 contains 12 residues. Germline V gene data show CDR1 as SQVTM and CDR2 as ANQGSEA. Here the CDR3 DNA reads TGCAGCGTCTTGGAGCGCAGTCAGACGCAGTATTTT. As protein: CSVLERSQTQYF.